The 23 T cell receptor beta chains below come from one sample, sequenced in a study of glioma-infiltrating T cells after dendritic cell vaccination. Time point described: after dendritic cell vaccination, including at tumor progression/relapse. Profiled with immunoSEQ multiplex PCR; TCRdb holds only in-frame clones, not every one. The table includes more than 20,000 clones, approximately 89% detected once. The sequencing here drew on blood, taken after dendritic cell vaccination. All receptors derive from a human donor with glioblastoma.

Concerning this clone itself: Distinct nucleotide sequences in the sample also encode this CDR3. The rearrangement links TRBV7-9 to TRBJ1-6, with 7 bases matching TRBD1. V was pared by 5 bases and J by 6 bases, with 4 bases of the junction left unmatched. The CDR3 is 14 amino acids. Germline CDR1 SEHNR, CDR2 FQNEAQ (reference sequence). The CDR3 loop reads CASSRDSFNSPLHF. CDR3 nucleotide sequence: TGTGCCAGCAGCCGGGACAGCTTTAATTCACCCCTCCACTTT.

The CDR3 is CATSIGSQGSYGYTF. The CDR3 DNA reads as TGTGCCACCAGCATTGGTTCGCAGGGCTCCTATGGCTACACCTTC. This chain uses TRBV15 with TRBJ1-2; D is perhaps TRBD1 (5 bases). Deletions cut 4 bases from V and 4 bases from J, with 16 bases between. Germline loops: CDR1 LNHNV, CDR2 YYDKDF (reference sequence). The CDR3 totals 15 residues.

About this clone: The junction shows a germline mismatch at one end, possibly a read error. This same CDR3 is encoded by further DNA sequences in the sample. The chain joins TRBV11-2 to TRBJ2-7; TRBD1 agrees at 7 bases. The V gene's germline CDR1 is SGHAT and CDR2 FQNNGV. This CDR3 region has 14 residues. CDR3 nucleotide sequence: TGTGCTAGCAGCTCCGGGACAGCCTCCTACGAGCAGTACTTC. This sequence encodes CASSSGTASYEQYF.

The chain uses TRBV4-1 and TRBJ1-4; D is possibly TRBD1 (5 bases). The CDR3 sequence is 14 residues long. CDR1 is MGHRA, CDR2 YSYEKL, per germline. V was clipped by 5 bases and J by 7 bases, with 14 bases between them. CDR3 DNA sequence: TGCGCCAGCAGCTACCCGGGGGTACGTGAAAAACTGTTTTTT. The encoded protein is CASSYPGVREKLFF.

This chain connects TRBV5-1 to TRBJ2-7, with D tentatively TRBD2 (7 bases). The J call may be mistaken, given a closer DNA end match to TRBJ2-5. Germline CDR1 and CDR2: SGHRS and YFSETQ. The CDR3 runs 14 residues. The DNA of the CDR3 is TGCGCCAGCTCCCTTGGGGGGGGCTCAAAGACCCAGTACTTC. It codes for CASSLGGGSKTQYF.

In this sample, this clone turned up once. V is TRBV4-1 and J is TRBJ2-3; 7 bases map to TRBD1. The ends lost 2 bases at V and 0 bases at J; junction bases unmatched: 11. CDR1 is MGHRA and CDR2 is YSYEKL in the germline V gene. The CDR3 length is 18 residues. DNA of the CDR3: TGCGCCAGCAGCCAATCATCCGCCAGGGGGATCAGCACAGATACGCAGTATTTT. This gives the protein CASSQSSARGISTDTQYF.

This chain links TRBV5-6 with TRBJ2-1, with 10 bases matching TRBD2. The CDR3 spans 16 residues. The V gene's germline CDR1 is SGHDT and CDR2 YYEEEE. The V gene end was trimmed by 4 bases and the J gene end by 13 bases; junction bases not matched to a gene: 17. The CDR3 sequence: CASSVSGGPPGAEQFF. The CDR3 nucleotides read TGTGCCAGCAGCGTTAGCGGGGGGCCGCCGGGGGCGGAACAGTTCTTC.

The rearrangement links TRBV7-8 to TRBJ1-5, with TRBD1 matching 7 bases. Germline CDR1 SGHVS, CDR2 FQNEAQ. This CDR3 has 15 amino acids. V shed 1 base and J 3 bases; nucleotides not matched to a gene: 3. The CDR3 nucleotides are TGTGCCAGCAGCTTAGTTGAGGGGGCCAATCAGCCCCAGCATTTT. As protein: CASSLVEGANQPQHF.

This clone was found a few times. V usage is TRBV6-6 and J usage is TRBJ1-6, with D uncertain. The ends were cut back, 1 base at V and 5 bases at J, with 9 bases in the middle. Germline V gives CDR1 MNHNY, CDR2 SVGAGI (reference sequence). CDR3 size: 15 residues. DNA for the CDR3: TGTGCCAGCAGTTACTACAGTGCCCATAATTCACCCCTCCACTTT. Amino acids: CASSYYSAHNSPLHF.

The rearrangement links TRBV5-4 to TRBJ2-2; D is ambiguous. Germline V gene data show CDR1 as SGHNT and CDR2 as YYREEE (reference sequence). Trimming cost V 2 bases and J 2 bases, with 10 bases left between them. The CDR3 extends over 15 amino acids. Here the CDR3 reads CASSLSLPNTGELFF. CDR3 nucleotides: TGTGCCAGCAGCTTATCACTACCAAACACCGGGGAGCTGTTTTTT.

The rearrangement links TRBV5-1 to TRBJ1-4, with D unclear. The CDR3 runs to 12 residues. Germline CDR1 and CDR2: SGHRS and YFSETQ. Deletions cut 5 bases from V and 6 bases from J, with 8 bases between. CDR3 DNA sequence: TGCGCCAGCAGTCGGGAGGATGAAAAACTGTTTTTT. It is translated as CASSREDEKLFF.

The chain employs TRBV30 and TRBJ1-5; no definite D call. The CDR3 covers 16 residues. The ends were cut back, 5 bases at V and 2 bases at J, with 19 bases in the middle. In germline, CDR1 is GTSNPN, CDR2 SVGIG (reference sequence). In nucleotides, the CDR3 is TGTGCCTGGCGAGGGAAGATTTATAGGGGCAATCAGCCCCAGCATTTT. It codes for CAWRGKIYRGNQPQHF.

V usage is TRBV6-6 and J usage is TRBJ2-7, with 14 bases matching TRBD2. The CDR3 contains 16 residues. Trimming at V came to 4 bases and at J to 4 bases, leaving 6 bases not matched to a gene. CDR1 is MNHNY and CDR2 is SVGAGI in the germline V gene (reference sequence). CDR3 nucleotides: TGTGCCAGCAGTTCTGCCGGGACTAGCGGGGGTTACGAGCAGTACTTC. Encoded protein: CASSSAGTSGGYEQYF.

The V gene is TRBV5-1, the J gene TRBJ2-2, with D perhaps TRBD2 (7 bases). This CDR3 is 14 amino acids long. V was clipped by 2 bases and J by 6 bases, with 11 bases between them. CDR1 SGHRS and CDR2 YFSETQ come from the germline V gene. In DNA, the CDR3 is TGCGCCAGCAGCTTAGACGGGGGGCCCGGGGAGCTGTTTTTT. It codes for CASSLDGGPGELFF. Full variable domain (outside the CDR3, taken from reference TRBV5-1 and TRBJ2-2): KAGVTQTPRYLIKTRGQQVTLSCSPISGHRSVSWYQQTPGQGLQFLFEYFSETQRNKGNFPGRFSGRQFSNSRSEMNVSTLELGDSALYLCASSLDGGPGELFFGEGSRLTVL.

The chain combines TRBV19 with TRBJ1-6; TRBD1 agrees at 11 bases. Germline V gene data show CDR1 as LNHDA and CDR2 as SQIVND (reference sequence). Losses at the gene ends were 5 bases for V and 7 bases for J; bases not matched to a gene: 4. This CDR3 has 15 residues. CDR3 in amino acids: CASSWGTGGNSPLHF. The CDR3 DNA follows: TGTGCCAGTAGTTGGGGGACAGGGGGGAATTCACCCCTCCACTTT.

The chain has TRBV19 and TRBJ1-2, with D perhaps matching TRBD1 (5 bases). V lost 7 bases, J lost 4 bases, and 13 bases lay in between. The germline V gene encodes CDR1 LNHDA and CDR2 SQIVND (reference sequence). The CDR3 sequence is 13 residues long. CDR3 residues: CASTMGGSYGYTF. The DNA for the CDR3 is TGTGCCAGTACCATGGGGGGGTCCTATGGCTACACCTTC.

The count of this clone is one. The rearrangement uses TRBV6-5 and TRBJ1-1; 9 bases align to TRBD1. CDR3 length: 15 residues. V was pared by 5 bases and J by 5 bases, with 9 bases of the junction left unmatched. CDR1 is MNHEY and CDR2 is SVGAGI in the germline V gene. CDR3 nucleotide sequence: TGTGCCAGCAGTCGGGGGGGACAGGGAGGGACTGAAGCTTTCTTT. Its protein is CASSRGGQGGTEAFF.

This clone occurred once. This CDR3 is CASSQTRAGELFF. In nucleotides, the CDR3 is TGTGCCAGCAGCCAGACTAGGGCCGGGGAGCTGTTTTTT. The V and J genes are TRBV11-1 and TRBJ2-2; tentative D call: TRBD2 (6 bases). V lost 5 bases, J lost 6 bases, and 10 bases lay in between. This CDR3 spans 13 amino acids. The germline gives CDR1 SGHAT, CDR2 FQDESV (reference sequence). Filled out from reference TRBV11-1 and TRBJ2-2, the complete variable domain reads EAEVAQSPRYKITEKSQAVAFWCDPISGHATLYWYRQILGQGPELLVQFQDESVVDDSQLPKDRFSAERLKGVDSTLKIQPAELGDSAMYLCASSQTRAGELFFGEGSRLTVL.

The chain couples TRBV4-2 to TRBJ2-6; a possible D gene is TRBD2 (6 bases). Germline assignment: CDR1 LGHNA and CDR2 YNFKEQ. The CDR3 is 15 residues long. Trimming cost V 1 base and J 3 bases, with 7 bases left between them. CDR3 DNA: TGTGCCAGCAGCCAAGCCGGGAGTGGGGCCAACGTCCTGACTTTC. Its translation is CASSQAGSGANVLTF.

J is TRBJ1-2 and V is TRBV11-2, with unresolved D. Germline assignment: CDR1 SGHAT and CDR2 FQNNGV. The CDR3 loop spans 11 amino acids. The germline V and J ends were trimmed by 6 bases and 8 bases, with 10 bases remaining between them. The CDR3 here is CASRTADGYTF. DNA for the CDR3: TGTGCCAGCAGAACAGCAGACGGCTACACCTTC.

The chain uses TRBV6-1 and TRBJ2-2; perhaps TRBD1 as D (6 bases). CDR1 and CDR2 (germline): MNHNS, SASEGT. The CDR3 totals 14 residues. Trimming removed 6 bases from V and 4 bases from J, with 12 bases in between. CDR3 in DNA: TGTGCCAGCAGCTTACAGGGAGTCACCGGGGAGCTGTTTTTT. The encoded protein is CASSLQGVTGELFF.

This rearrangement joins TRBV19 to TRBJ2-3; maybe TRBD1 (6 bases). The CDR3 has 14 amino acids. Germline V CDR1 and CDR2: LNHDA, SQIVND (reference sequence). Deletions cut 2 bases from V and 3 bases from J, with 9 bases between. The CDR3 nucleotides are TGTGCCAGTAGTATAACAGGGAAGACAGATACGCAGTATTTT. This translates into CASSITGKTDTQYF.

The chain joins TRBV19 to TRBJ2-7, with a possible D match to TRBD2 (7 bases). Germline lookup yields CDR1 LNHDA and CDR2 SQIVND (reference sequence). CDR3 size: 13 residues. The ends were cut back, 3 bases at V and 4 bases at J, with 10 bases in the middle. CDR3 nucleotide sequence: TGTGCCAGTAGTATCGCGGGGGCGTACGAGCAGTACTTC. Translating it yields CASSIAGAYEQYF.